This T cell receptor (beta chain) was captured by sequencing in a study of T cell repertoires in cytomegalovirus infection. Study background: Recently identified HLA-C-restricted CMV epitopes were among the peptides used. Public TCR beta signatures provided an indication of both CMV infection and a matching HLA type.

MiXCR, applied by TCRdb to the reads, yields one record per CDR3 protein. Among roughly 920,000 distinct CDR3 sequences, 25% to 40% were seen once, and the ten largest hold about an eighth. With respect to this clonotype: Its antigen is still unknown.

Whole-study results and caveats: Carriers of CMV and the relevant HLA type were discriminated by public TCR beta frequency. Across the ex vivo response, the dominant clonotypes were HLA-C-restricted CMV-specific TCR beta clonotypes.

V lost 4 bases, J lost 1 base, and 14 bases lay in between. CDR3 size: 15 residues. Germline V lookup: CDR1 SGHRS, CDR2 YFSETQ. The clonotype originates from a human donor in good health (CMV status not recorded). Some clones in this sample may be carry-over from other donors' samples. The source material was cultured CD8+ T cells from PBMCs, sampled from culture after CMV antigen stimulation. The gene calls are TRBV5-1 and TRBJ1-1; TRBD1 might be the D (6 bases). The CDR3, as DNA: TGCGCCAGCAGCACTCTACAGGGACAGAACACTGAAGCTTTCTTT. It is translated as CASSTLQGQNTEAFF.